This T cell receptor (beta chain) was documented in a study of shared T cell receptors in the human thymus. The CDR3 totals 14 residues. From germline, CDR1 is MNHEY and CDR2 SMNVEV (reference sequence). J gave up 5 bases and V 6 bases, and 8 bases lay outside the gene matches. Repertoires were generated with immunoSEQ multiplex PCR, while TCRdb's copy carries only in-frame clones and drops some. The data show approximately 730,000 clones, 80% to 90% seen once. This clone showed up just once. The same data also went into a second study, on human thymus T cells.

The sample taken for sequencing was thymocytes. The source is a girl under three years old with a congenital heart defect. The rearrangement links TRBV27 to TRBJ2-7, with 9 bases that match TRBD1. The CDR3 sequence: CASSPGQGSNEQYF. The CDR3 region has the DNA TGTGCCAGCAGCCCCGGACAGGGGAGCAACGAGCAGTACTTC.